This entry describes one TCR beta chain. Its specificity is not known. The repertoire was sequenced with immunoSEQ multiplex PCR; TCRdb's copy has only in-frame clones and lacks some. Of about 4,500 clones listed, 24% are singletons. The sample's treatment: randomized to nivolumab then ipilimumab (arm A) or the reverse (arm B). The CDR3 sequence is 13 residues long. Trimming shortened V by 4 bases and J by 6 bases, and 10 bases separated the two germline ends. Germline lookup yields CDR1 LNHDA and CDR2 SQIVND (reference sequence). This record comes from a study of sequential checkpoint blockade in melanoma. Study details: DNA from around 90 pretreatment tumor samples underwent TCRβ immunosequencing. About two dozen patients had matched tumor biopsies before treatment and at week 13 after nivolumab or ipilimumab alone. Overall study results and limits: For nivolumab-first patients, baseline tumor clonality was associated with response.

This TCR derives from a human donor with melanoma. The sample here was tumor tissue (inferred from file names), taken from a patient given nivolumab and ipilimumab in sequence. The genes are TRBV19 and TRBJ1-5, with D possibly matching TRBD1 (6 bases). The CDR3: CASSTQGLQPQHF. Written as DNA, the CDR3 is TGTGCCAGTAGTACCCAGGGGCTTCAGCCCCAGCATTTT.